This TCR beta chain is drawn from a study of T cells in Graves' hyperthyroidism and ophthalmopathy. Study outcomes and limitations: In simple terms, a model built on 13 V-J features told ophthalmopathy apart from stable hyperthyroidism. The model forecast ophthalmopathy, anticipating it by a median around 6.5 months before onset.

This clonotype was counted only a few times. The target antigen is unknown. V lost 2 bases, J lost 3 bases, and 13 bases lay in between. Germline assignment: CDR1 SGHTA and CDR2 FQGNSA. The CDR3 consists of 15 residues. The study excluded patients with uncontrolled infection, other autoimmune disease, pregnancy or lactation. Diagnoses used clinical symptoms, serum thyroxine and TRAb, thyroid ultrasound and orbital computed tomography. TCR beta CDR3 regions were amplified from RNA. The HTBI primer set served for first-round RT-PCR of the TCR CDR3. TCRdb ran MiXCR on the multiplex PCR reads and lists one entry per CDR3 protein. The repertoire holds about 600,000 distinct CDR3 sequences, with around 15% as singletons.

Input material: blood. J is TRBJ1-2 and V is TRBV7-2, with D possibly matching TRBD1 (5 bases). The TCR comes from a woman aged 40 to 50 with Graves' ophthalmopathy. This chain's CDR3 is CASSLSVGRDYGYTF. For the CDR3, the DNA is TGTGCCAGCAGCTTAAGTGTCGGCAGGGACTATGGCTACACCTTC.